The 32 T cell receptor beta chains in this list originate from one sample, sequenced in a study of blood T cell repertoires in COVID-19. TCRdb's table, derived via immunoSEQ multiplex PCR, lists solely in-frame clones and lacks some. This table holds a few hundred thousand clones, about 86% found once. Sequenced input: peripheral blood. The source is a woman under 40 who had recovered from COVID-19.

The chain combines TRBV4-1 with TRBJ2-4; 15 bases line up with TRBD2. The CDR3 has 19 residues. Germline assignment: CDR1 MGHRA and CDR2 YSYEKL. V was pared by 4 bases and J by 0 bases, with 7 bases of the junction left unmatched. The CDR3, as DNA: TGCGCCAGCAGCCTTTTCGGACTAGCGGGGGGGATAGCCAAAAACATTCAGTACTTC. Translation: CASSLFGLAGGIAKNIQYF.

The CDR3: CASSQLGGGTDTQYF. CDR3 bases: TGTGCCAGCAGCCAGCTCGGCGGGGGCACAGATACGCAGTATTTT. The chain combines TRBV3-1 (or the pseudogene TRBV3-2) with TRBJ2-3, with D possibly matching TRBD2 (6 bases). Trimming left V 3 bases short and J 1 base short, with 11 bases between. This CDR3 has 15 residues. Germline-derived CDR1 and CDR2 are LGHDT and YNNKEL (reference sequence).

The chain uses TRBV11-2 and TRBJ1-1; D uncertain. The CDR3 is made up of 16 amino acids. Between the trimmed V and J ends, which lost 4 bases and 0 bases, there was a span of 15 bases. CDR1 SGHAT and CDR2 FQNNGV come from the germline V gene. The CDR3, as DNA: TGTGCCAGCAGCTCTTTAGCAACGGTTATGAACACTGAAGCTTTCTTT. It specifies CASSSLATVMNTEAFF.

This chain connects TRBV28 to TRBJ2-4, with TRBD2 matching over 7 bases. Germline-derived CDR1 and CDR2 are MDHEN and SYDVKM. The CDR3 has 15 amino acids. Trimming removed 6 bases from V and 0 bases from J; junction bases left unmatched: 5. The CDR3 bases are TGTGCCAGCAGGGCGGGAGTCCTAGCCAAAAACATTCAGTACTTC. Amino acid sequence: CASRAGVLAKNIQYF.

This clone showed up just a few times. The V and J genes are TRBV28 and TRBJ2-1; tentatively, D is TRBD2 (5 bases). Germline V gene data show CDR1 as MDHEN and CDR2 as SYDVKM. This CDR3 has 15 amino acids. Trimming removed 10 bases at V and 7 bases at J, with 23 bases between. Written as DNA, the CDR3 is TGTGCCACCGCATCCATGGCGCGGGCTCATAATGAGCAGTTCTTC. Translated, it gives CATASMARAHNEQFF.

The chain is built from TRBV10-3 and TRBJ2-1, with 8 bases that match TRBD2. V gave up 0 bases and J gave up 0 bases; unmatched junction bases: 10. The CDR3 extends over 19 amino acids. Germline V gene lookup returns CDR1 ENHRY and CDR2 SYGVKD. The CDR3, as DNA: TGTGCCATCAGTGAGTCAGTCCCAGCGGGGGCTAACTCCTACAATGAGCAGTTCTTC. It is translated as CAISESVPAGANSYNEQFF.

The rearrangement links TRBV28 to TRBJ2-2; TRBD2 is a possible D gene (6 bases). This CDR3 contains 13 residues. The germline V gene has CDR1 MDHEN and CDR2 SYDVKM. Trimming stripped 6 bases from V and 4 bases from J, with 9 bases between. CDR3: CASSAGPTGELFF. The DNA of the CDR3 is TGTGCCAGCAGCGCGGGACCCACCGGGGAGCTGTTTTTT. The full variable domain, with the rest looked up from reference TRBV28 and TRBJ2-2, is DVKVTQSSRYLVKRTGEKVFLECVQDMDHENMFWYRQDPGLGLRLIYFSYDVKMKEKGDIPEGYSVSREKKERFSLILESASTNQTSMYLCASSAGPTGELFFGEGSRLTVL.

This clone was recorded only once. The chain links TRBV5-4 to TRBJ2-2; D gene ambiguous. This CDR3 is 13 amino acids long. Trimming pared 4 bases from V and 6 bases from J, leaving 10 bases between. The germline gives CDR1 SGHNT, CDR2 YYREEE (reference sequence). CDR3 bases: TGTGCCAGCAGCCTAACGTACTCCGGGGAGCTGTTTTTT. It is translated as CASSLTYSGELFF.

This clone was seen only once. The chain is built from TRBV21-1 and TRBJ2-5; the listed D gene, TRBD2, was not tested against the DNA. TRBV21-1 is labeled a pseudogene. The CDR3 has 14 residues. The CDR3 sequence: CASSNGGGQETQYF. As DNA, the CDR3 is TGTGCCAGCAGCAATGGGGGGGGCCAAGAGACCCAGTACTTC.

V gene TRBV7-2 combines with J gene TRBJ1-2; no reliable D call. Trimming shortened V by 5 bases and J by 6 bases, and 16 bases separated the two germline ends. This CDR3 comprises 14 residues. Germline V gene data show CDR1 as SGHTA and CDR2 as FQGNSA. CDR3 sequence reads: CASSPERLRHGYTF. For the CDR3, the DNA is TGTGCCAGCAGCCCAGAGAGGCTTCGGCATGGCTACACCTTC. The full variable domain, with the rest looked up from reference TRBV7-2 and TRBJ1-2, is GAGVSQSPSNKVTEKGKDVELRCDPISGHTALYWYRQSLGQGLEFLIYFQGNSAPDKSGLPSDRFSAERTGGSVSTLTIQRTQQEDSAVYLCASSPERLRHGYTFGSGTRLTVV.

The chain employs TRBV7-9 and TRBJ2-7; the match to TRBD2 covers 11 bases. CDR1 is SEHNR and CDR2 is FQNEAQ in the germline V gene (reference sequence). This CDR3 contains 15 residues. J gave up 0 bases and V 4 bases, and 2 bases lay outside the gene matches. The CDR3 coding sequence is TGTGCCAGCAGCTCCGGACTAGCGGGCTCCTACGAGCAGTACTTC. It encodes CASSSGLAGSYEQYF.

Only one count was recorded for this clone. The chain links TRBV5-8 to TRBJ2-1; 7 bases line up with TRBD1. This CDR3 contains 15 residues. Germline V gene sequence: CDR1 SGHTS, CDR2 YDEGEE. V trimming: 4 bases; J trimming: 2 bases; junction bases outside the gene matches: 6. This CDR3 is CASSRGQLAYNEQFF. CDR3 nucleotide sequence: TGTGCCAGCAGCAGGGGACAGCTGGCCTACAATGAGCAGTTCTTC.

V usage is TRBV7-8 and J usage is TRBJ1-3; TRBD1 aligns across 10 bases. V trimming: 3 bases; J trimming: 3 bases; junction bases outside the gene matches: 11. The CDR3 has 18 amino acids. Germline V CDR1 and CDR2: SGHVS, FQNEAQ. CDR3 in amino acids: CASSFGVGQGSFGNTIYF. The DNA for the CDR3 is TGTGCCAGCAGCTTCGGGGTGGGACAGGGGAGTTTTGGAAACACCATATATTTT.

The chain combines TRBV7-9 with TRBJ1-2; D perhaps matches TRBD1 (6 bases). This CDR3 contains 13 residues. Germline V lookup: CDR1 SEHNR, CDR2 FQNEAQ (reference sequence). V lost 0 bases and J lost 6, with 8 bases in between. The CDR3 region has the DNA TGTGCCAGCAGCTTAGCAGGGGGGGATGGCTACACCTTC. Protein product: CASSLAGGDGYTF. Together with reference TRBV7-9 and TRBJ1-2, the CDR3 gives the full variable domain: DTGVSQNPRHKITKRGQNVTFRCDPISEHNRLYWYRQTLGQGPEFLTYFQNEAQLEKSRLLSDRFSAERPKGSFSTLEIQRTEQGDSAMYLCASSLAGGDGYTFGSGTRLTVV.

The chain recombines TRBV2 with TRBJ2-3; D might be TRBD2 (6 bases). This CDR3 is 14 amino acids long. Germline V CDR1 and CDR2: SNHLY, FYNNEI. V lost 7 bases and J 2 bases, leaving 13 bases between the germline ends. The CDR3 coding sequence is TGTGCCAGCACTCTGGACTACAACACAGATACGCAGTATTTT. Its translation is CASTLDYNTDTQYF.

The CDR3 loop reads CASSQNGQANYGYTF. In DNA form, the CDR3 reads TGTGCCAGCAGCCAAAACGGACAGGCTAACTATGGCTACACCTTC. This chain joins TRBV7-9 and TRBJ1-2, with 7 bases aligning to TRBD1. The CDR3 runs 15 residues. V dropped 5 bases and J dropped 0; count of bases not matched to a gene: 6. The germline V gene has CDR1 SEHNR and CDR2 FQNEAQ (reference sequence).

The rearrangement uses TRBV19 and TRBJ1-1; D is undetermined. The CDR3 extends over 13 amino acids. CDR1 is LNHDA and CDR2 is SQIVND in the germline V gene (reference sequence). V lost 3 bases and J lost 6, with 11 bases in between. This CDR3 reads CASSIFPGAEAFF. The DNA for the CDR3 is TGTGCCAGTAGTATTTTCCCCGGGGCTGAAGCTTTCTTT.

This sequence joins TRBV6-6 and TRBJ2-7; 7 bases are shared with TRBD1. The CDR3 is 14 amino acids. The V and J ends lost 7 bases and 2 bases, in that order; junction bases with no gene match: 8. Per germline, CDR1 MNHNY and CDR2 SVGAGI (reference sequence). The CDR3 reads CASTPGQPPYEQYF. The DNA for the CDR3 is TGTGCCAGCACACCGGGACAGCCGCCCTACGAGCAGTACTTC.

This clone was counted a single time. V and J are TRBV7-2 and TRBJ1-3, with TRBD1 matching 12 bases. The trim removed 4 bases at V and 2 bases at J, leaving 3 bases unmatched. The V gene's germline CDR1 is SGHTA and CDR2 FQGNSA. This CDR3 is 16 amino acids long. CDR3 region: CASSSGTGGTGNTIYF. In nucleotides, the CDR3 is TGTGCCAGCAGCTCCGGGACAGGGGGCACTGGAAACACCATATATTTT.

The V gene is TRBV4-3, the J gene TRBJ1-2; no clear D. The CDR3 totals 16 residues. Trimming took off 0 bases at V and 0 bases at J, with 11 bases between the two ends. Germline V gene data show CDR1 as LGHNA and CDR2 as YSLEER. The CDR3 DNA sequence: TGCGCCAGCAGCCAAGAACAACAGTTAGCTAACTATGGCTACACCTTC. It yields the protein CASSQEQQLANYGYTF.

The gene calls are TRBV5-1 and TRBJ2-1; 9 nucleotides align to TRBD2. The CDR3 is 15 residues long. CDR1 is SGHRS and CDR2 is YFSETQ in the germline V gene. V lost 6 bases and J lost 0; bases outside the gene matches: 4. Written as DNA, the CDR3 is TGCGCCAGCACGATACTAGCGGGCTCCTACAATGAGCAGTTCTTC. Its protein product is CASTILAGSYNEQFF.

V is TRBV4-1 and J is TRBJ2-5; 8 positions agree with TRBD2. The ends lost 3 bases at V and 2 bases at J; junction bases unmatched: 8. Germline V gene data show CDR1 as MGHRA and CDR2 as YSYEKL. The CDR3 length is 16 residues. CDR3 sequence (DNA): TGCGCCAGCAGCCAGGGTCATAGCGGGACGCAAGAGACCCAGTACTTC. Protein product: CASSQGHSGTQETQYF.

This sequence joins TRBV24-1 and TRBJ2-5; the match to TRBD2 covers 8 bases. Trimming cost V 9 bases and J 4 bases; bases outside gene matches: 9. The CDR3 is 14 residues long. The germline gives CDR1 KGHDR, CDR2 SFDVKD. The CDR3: CATASGLAGETQYF. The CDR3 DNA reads TGTGCCACCGCTTCTGGACTAGCTGGAGAGACCCAGTACTTC.

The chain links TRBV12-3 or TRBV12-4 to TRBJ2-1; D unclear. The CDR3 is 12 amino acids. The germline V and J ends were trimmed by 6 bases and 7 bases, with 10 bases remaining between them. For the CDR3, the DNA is TGTGCCAGCAGCCTACTCCGGAATGAGCAGTTCTTC. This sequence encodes CASSLLRNEQFF.

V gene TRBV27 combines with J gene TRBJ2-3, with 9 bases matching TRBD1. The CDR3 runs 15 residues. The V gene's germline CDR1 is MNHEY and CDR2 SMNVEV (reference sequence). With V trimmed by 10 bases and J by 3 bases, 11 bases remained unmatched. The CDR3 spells CATSDRGGSTDTQYF. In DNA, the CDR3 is TGTGCCACCTCGGACAGGGGTGGAAGTACAGATACGCAGTATTTT.

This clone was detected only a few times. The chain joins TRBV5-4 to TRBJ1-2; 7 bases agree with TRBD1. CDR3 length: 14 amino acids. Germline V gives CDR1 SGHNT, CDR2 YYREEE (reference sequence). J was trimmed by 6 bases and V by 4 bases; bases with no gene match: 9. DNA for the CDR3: TGTGCCAGCAGCACAAGACAGGGCGTGGATGGCTACACCTTC. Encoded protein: CASSTRQGVDGYTF. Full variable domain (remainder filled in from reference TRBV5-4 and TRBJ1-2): ETGVTQSPTHLIKTRGQQVTLRCSSQSGHNTVSWYQQALGQGPQFIFQYYREEENGRGNFPPRFSGLQFPNYSSELNVNALELDDSALYLCASSTRQGVDGYTFGSGTRLTVV.

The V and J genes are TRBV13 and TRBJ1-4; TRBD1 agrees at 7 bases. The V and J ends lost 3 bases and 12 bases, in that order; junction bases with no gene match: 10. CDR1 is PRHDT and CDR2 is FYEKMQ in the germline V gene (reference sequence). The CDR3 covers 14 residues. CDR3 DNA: TGTGCCAGCAGCTTTAGACAGGGAAGGGAAGAACTGTTTTTT. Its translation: CASSFRQGREELFF.

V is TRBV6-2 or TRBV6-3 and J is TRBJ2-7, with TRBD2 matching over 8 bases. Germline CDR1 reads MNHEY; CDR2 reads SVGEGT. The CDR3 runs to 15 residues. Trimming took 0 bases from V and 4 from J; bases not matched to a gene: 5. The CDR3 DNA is TGTGCCAGCAGTTACTCGCCGGGAGGGCCTTACGAGCAGTACTTC. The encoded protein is CASSYSPGGPYEQYF.

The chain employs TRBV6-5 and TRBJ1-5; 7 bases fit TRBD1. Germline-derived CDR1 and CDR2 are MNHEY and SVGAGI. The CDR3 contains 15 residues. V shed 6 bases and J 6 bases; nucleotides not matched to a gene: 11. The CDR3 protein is CASRKTGAGGQPQHF. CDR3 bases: TGTGCCAGCAGGAAAACAGGGGCGGGAGGTCAGCCCCAGCATTTT.

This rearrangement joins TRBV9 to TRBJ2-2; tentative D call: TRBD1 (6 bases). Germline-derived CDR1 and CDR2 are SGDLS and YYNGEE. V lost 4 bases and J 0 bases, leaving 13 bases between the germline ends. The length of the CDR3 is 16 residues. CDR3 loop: CASSPTQGPNTGELFF. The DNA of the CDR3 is TGTGCCAGCAGCCCCACACAGGGTCCGAACACCGGGGAGCTGTTTTTT.

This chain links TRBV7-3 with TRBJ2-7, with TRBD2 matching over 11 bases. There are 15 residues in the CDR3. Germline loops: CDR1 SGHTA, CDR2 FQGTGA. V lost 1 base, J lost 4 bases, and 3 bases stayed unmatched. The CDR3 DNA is TGTGCCAGCAGCTTAATAGCGGGAGGGCCGTACGAGCAGTACTTC. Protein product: CASSLIAGGPYEQYF.

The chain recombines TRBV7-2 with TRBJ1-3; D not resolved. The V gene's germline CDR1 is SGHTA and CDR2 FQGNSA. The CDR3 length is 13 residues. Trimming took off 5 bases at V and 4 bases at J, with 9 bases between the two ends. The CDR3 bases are TGTGCCAGCAGCCCCGCTCGGGGAAACACCATATATTTT. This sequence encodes CASSPARGNTIYF.